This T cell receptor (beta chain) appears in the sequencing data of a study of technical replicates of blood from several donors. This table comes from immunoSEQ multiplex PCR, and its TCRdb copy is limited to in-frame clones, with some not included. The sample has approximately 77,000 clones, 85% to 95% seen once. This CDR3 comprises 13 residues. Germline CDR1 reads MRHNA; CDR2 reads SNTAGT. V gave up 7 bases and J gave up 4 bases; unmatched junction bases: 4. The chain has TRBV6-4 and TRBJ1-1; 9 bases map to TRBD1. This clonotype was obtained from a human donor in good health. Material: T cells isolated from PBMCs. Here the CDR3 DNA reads TGTGCCAGCAAGGGACAGGGTGGCACTGAAGCTTTCTTT. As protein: CASKGQGGTEAFF.